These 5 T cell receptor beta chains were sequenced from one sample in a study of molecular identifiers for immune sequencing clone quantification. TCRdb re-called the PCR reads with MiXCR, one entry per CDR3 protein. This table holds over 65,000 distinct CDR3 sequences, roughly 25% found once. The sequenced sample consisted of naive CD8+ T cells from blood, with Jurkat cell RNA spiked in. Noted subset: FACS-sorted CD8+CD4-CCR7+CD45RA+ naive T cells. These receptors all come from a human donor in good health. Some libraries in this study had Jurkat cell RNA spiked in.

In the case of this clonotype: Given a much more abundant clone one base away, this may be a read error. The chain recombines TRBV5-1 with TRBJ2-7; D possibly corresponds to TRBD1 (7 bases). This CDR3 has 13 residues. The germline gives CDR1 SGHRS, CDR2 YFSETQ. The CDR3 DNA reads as TGCGCCTGCAGCTTGGAGGGGGCGGGGGAGCAGTACTTC. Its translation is CACSLEGAGEQYF.

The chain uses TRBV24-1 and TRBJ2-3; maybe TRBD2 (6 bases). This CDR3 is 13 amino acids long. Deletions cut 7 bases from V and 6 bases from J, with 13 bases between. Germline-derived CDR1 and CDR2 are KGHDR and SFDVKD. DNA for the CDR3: TGTGCCACCAGAGGGGACTCGTCGGATACGCAGTATTTT. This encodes CATRGDSSDTQYF.

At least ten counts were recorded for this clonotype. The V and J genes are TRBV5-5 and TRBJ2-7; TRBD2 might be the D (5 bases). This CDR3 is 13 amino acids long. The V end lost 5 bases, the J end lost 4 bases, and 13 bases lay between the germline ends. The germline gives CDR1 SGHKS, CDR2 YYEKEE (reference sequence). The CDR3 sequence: CASSPGERYEQYF. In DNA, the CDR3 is TGTGCCAGCAGTCCTGGAGAGCGGTACGAGCAGTACTTC.

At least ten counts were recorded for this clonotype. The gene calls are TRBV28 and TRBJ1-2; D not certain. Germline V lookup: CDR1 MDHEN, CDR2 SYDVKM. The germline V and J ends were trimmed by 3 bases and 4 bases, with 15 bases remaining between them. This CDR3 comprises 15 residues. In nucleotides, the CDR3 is TGTGCCAGCAGTTTTCGCGGCACAGTTTCCTATGGCTACACCTTC. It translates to CASSFRGTVSYGYTF.

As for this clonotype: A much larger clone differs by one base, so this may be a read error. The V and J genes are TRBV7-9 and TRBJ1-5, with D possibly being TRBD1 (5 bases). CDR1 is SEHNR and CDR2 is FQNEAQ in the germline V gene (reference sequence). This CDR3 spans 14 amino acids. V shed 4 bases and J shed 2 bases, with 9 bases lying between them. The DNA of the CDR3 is TGTGCCAGCAGCTCGGGGGTCGGCAATCAGCCCCAGCATTTT. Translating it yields CASSSGVGNQPQHF.